Sequencing of this TCR beta chain was carried out in a study of cytomegalovirus exposure and HLA in healthy donors. Data came from immunoSEQ multiplex PCR; TCRdb stores just in-frame clones and leaves some out. Of fewer than 85,000 clones in the sample, approximately 96% were seen once. Trimming removed 3 bases from V and 7 bases from J; junction bases left unmatched: 7. The CDR3 is 15 residues long. Per the germline V gene, CDR1 is SGDLS and CDR2 is YYNGEE. This rearrangement joins TRBV9 to TRBJ2-1; 10 bases align to TRBD2. The source of this sequence is a young woman in good health and CMV-seronegative. The sample comprised PBMCs. CDR3 residues: CASSASGTSANEQFF. CDR3 sequence (DNA): TGTGCCAGCAGCGCATCCGGGACTAGCGCAAATGAGCAGTTCTTC. The variable domain in full, with the rest retrieved from reference TRBV9 and TRBJ2-1, is DSGVTQTPKHLITATGQRVTLRCSPRSGDLSVYWYQQSLDQGLQFLIQYYNGEERAKGNILERFSAQQFPDLHSELNLSSLELGDSALYFCASSASGTSANEQFFGPGTRLTVL.